This is a list of T cell receptor beta chains from one sample in a study of blood T cell repertoires in COVID-19. Profiling relied on immunoSEQ multiplex PCR, and the TCRdb table lists in-frame clones only, not all of them. The sample carries 200,000 to 250,000 clones, approximately 84% recorded once. Sequencing used PBMCs or T cells enriched from blood (not recorded which). The receptors were gathered from a man between 60 and 70 years old who had recovered from COVID-19. CDR3s include the opening cysteine and the closing phenylalanine or tryptophan. A D gene is named only where the DNA matches it firmly. The listing skips clone size in some rows; elsewhere it reads once, few, many or a size class.

NA,TRBV27,NA,TRBJ1-6,CASTQGSSPLHF,TGTGCCAGCACCCAAGGGAGTTCACCCCTCCACTTT
NA,TRBV6-5,TRBD1,TRBJ1-2,CASSPDRVGGYTF,TGTGCCAGCAGTCCCGACAGGGTTGGTGGCTACACCTTC
NA,TRBV29-1,NA,TRBJ1-2,CSVKPQGYGYTF,TGCAGCGTTAAGCCTCAGGGCTATGGCTACACCTTC
medium-sized,TRBV3-1/TRBV3-2,NA,TRBJ2-1,CASSQATSSYNEQFF,TGTGCCAGCAGCCAAGCCACGAGCTCCTACAATGAGCAGTTCTTC
NA,TRBV7-9,NA,TRBJ1-2,CASSLDGGETGYTF,TGTGCCAGCAGCTTAGACGGGGGGGAAACTGGCTACACCTTC
NA,TRBV10-2,NA,TRBJ1-2,CASSESGGYGYTF,TGCGCCAGCAGTGAGTCAGGGGGCTATGGCTACACCTTC
NA,TRBV11-3,TRBD1,TRBJ2-7,CASSPGTAKVSYEQYF,TGTGCCAGCAGCCCCGGGACAGCAAAGGTCTCCTACGAGCAGTACTTC
once,TRBV10-3,NA,TRBJ1-1,CAISDGQFNTEAFF,TGTGCCATCAGTGATGGGCAGTTCAACACTGAAGCTTTCTTT
NA,TRBV19,NA,TRBJ1-2,CASSIGADNYGYTF,TGTGCCAGTAGTATAGGAGCCGATAACTATGGCTACACCTTC
NA,TRBV18,NA,TRBJ1-5,CASSQNQGLGDQPQHF,TGTGCCAGCTCACAAAACCAGGGATTGGGTGATCAGCCCCAGCATTTT
NA,TRBV6-1,NA,TRBJ2-7,CASSEAGPYYEQYF,TGTGCCAGCAGTGAAGCGGGCCCGTACTACGAGCAGTACTTC
NA,TRBV4-2,TRBD2,TRBJ2-1,CASSQAEGTSGTNEQFF,TGTGCCAGCAGCCAAGCTGAAGGGACTAGCGGGACAAATGAGCAGTTCTTC
NA,TRBV23-1,TRBD1,TRBJ2-1,CASRTGGAGNEQFF,TGCGCCAGCAGGACAGGGGGCGCGGGCAATGAGCAGTTCTTC
NA,TRBV7-2,TRBD1,TRBJ1-2,CASSPSRDRGLLGYTF,TGTGCCAGCAGCCCGAGCCGGGACAGGGGGCTTCTAGGCTACACCTTC
few,TRBV7-9,TRBD2,TRBJ2-5,CASSLQAGVGETQYF,TGTGCCAGCAGCTTACAAGCGGGGGTTGGGGAGACCCAGTACTTC
NA,TRBV10-1,NA,TRBJ2-2,CASSEKPGETGELFF,TGCGCCAGCAGTGAGAAGCCAGGGGAAACCGGGGAGCTGTTTTTT
few,TRBV15,NA,TRBJ1-1,CATRWGGNTEAFF,TGTGCCACCCGTTGGGGGGGGAACACTGAAGCTTTCTTT
NA,TRBV7-3,TRBD1,TRBJ2-1,CASSLTGTGVGYNEQFF,TGTGCCAGCAGCTTAACGGGGACAGGGGTGGGGTACAATGAGCAGTTCTTC
NA,TRBV4-2,NA,TRBJ1-5,CASSQDSGQPQHF,TGTGCCAGCAGCCAAGATTCCGGGCAGCCCCAGCATTTT
NA,TRBV7-3,NA,TRBJ2-7,CASSPAQGGEQYF,TGTGCCAGCAGCCCCGCACAGGGTGGCGAGCAGTACTTC
NA,TRBV4-3,TRBD2,TRBJ2-3,CASSQDRGLAGGFGTDTQYF,TGCGCCAGCAGCCAAGATCGGGGACTAGCGGGGGGGTTCGGCACAGATACGCAGTATTTT
NA,TRBV7-9,TRBD2,TRBJ2-3,CASSRSGNTDTQYF,TGTGCCAGCAGCCGTAGCGGGAACACAGATACGCAGTATTTT
NA,TRBV27,NA,TRBJ1-5,CASSTTGFWQPQHF,TGTGCCAGCAGTACCACAGGGTTCTGGCAGCCCCAGCATTTT
few,TRBV24-1,NA,TRBJ1-5,CATSDTGLPNQPQHF,TGTGCCACCAGTGACACAGGGCTCCCCAATCAGCCCCAGCATTTT
NA,TRBV5-1,TRBD1,TRBJ1-2,CASSPRTGENYGYTF,TGCGCCAGCAGCCCGAGGACAGGGGAAAACTATGGCTACACCTTC
NA,TRBV7-8,NA,TRBJ2-5,CASSLESDLFETQYF,TGTGCCAGCAGCTTAGAGAGCGACCTGTTTGAGACCCAGTACTTC
NA,TRBV29-1,NA,TRBJ2-1,CSVDEYEQFF,TGCAGCGTTGATGAGTATGAGCAGTTCTTC
NA,TRBV3-1/TRBV3-2,NA,TRBJ2-5,CASSQDRSGTETQYF,TGTGCCAGCAGCCAAGATCGGTCGGGGACTGAGACCCAGTACTTC
NA,TRBV7-2,TRBD1,TRBJ1-1,CASSSRWGTGEMWTEAFF,TGTGCCAGCAGCTCCCGCTGGGGGACAGGTGAAATGTGGACTGAAGCTTTCTTT
NA,TRBV10-2,NA,TRBJ1-4,CASSANSATNEKLFF,TGCGCCAGCAGCGCCAACAGTGCAACTAATGAAAAACTGTTTTTT
NA,TRBV7-2,NA,TRBJ2-1,CASSLEGGIERFF,TGTGCCAGCAGCTTAGAAGGAGGGATTGAGCGGTTCTTC
NA,TRBV20-1,NA,TRBJ2-3,CSARATSPGFF,TGCAGTGCTAGAGCTACTAGCCCTGGGTTCTTT
NA,TRBV19,NA,TRBJ1-3,CASSIRNPAQVGNTIYF,TGTGCCAGTAGTATAAGGAATCCTGCACAGGTTGGAAACACCATATATTTT
NA,TRBV7-8,NA,TRBJ2-1,CASSSFNEQFF,TGTGCCAGCAGCTCGTTCAATGAGCAGTTCTTC
NA,TRBV10-3,NA,TRBJ1-5,CAIQGLSNQPQHF,TGTGCCATTCAGGGGCTTAGCAATCAGCCCCAGCATTTT
NA,TRBV9,NA,TRBJ1-1,CASSPHQAIGTEAFF,TGTGCCAGCAGCCCCCACCAGGCCATCGGTACTGAAGCTTTCTTT
NA,TRBV4-3,TRBD2,TRBJ2-3,CASSQRRESRASGALDTQYF,TGCGCCAGCAGCCAACGGCGGGAGTCCCGGGCTAGCGGGGCCTTAGATACGCAGTATTTT
NA,TRBV5-1,NA,TRBJ1-2,CASSLGLVSNYGYTF,TGCGCCAGCAGCCTGGGGCTGGTTTCTAACTATGGCTACACCTTC
NA,TRBV7-8,NA,TRBJ2-7,CASSLAGGEQYF,TGTGCCAGCAGCTTAGCGGGGGGCGAGCAGTACTTC
NA,TRBV18,TRBD1,TRBJ1-2,CASSPGTGYGYTF,TGTGCCAGCTCACCCGGGACAGGGTATGGCTACACCTTC
NA,TRBV7-8,NA,TRBJ1-6,CASSPRRDSPLHF,TGTGCCAGCAGCCCCAGGAGGGATTCACCCCTCCACTTT
NA,TRBV7-2,NA,TRBJ1-2,CASSLHGAGAGYGYTF,TGTGCCAGCAGCTTACATGGGGCAGGGGCGGGCTATGGCTACACCTTC
NA,TRBV12-5,TRBD1,TRBJ1-2,CASGYTGGYGYTF,TGTGCTAGTGGTTATACAGGGGGCTATGGCTACACCTTC
NA,TRBV19,TRBD2,TRBJ2-2,CASSRAGADTGELFF,TGTGCCAGTAGCCGAGCGGGGGCCGACACCGGGGAGCTGTTTTTT
NA,TRBV10-3,NA,TRBJ1-5,CAISDLGRNQPQHF,TGTGCCATCAGTGACCTCGGGAGGAATCAGCCCCAGCATTTT
NA,TRBV25-1,TRBD2,TRBJ2-7,CASSDRLAGPYEQYF,TGTGCCAGCAGTGATCGACTAGCGGGGCCCTACGAGCAGTACTTC
NA,TRBV27,TRBD1,TRBJ2-1,CASIDRGQNEQFF,TGTGCCAGCATTGACAGGGGGCAAAATGAGCAGTTCTTC
NA,TRBV6-5,TRBD1,TRBJ1-6,CASSSHLQGADSPLHF,TGTGCCAGCAGTTCCCACCTACAGGGGGCGGATTCACCCCTCCACTTT
NA,TRBV4-3,NA,TRBJ1-4,CASSQDWGGLVATNEKLFF,TGCGCCAGCAGCCAAGATTGGGGGGGTCTGGTTGCAACTAATGAAAAACTGTTTTTT
NA,TRBV11-3,NA,TRBJ2-5,CASSLGVQVQETQYF,TGTGCCAGCAGCTTAGGAGTGCAGGTACAAGAGACCCAGTACTTC
NA,TRBV4-1,NA,TRBJ1-2,CASSQEAAWTENYGYTF,TGCGCCAGCAGCCAAGAGGCGGCGTGGACAGAAAACTATGGCTACACCTTC
NA,TRBV10-1,TRBD2,TRBJ2-4,CASSPGRELTKNIQYF,TGCGCCAGCAGCCCAGGGAGGGAGCTGACCAAAAACATTCAGTACTTC